The 19 T cell receptor beta chains in this list originate from one sample, sequenced in a study of cytomegalovirus exposure and HLA in healthy donors. 60 Vbeta and 13 Jbeta primers were used in PCR. Assay used: immunoSEQ multiplex PCR; TCRdb lists only in-frame clones, some missing. The table lists around 150,000 clones, around 79% of them singletons. Sequencing was performed on PBMCs. The origin of the receptors is a man aged 50 to 60 in good health and CMV-seropositive.

The chain joins TRBV5-1 to TRBJ2-5, with 13 bases fitting TRBD2. The CDR3 is 16 amino acids. The germline V gene encodes CDR1 SGHRS and CDR2 YFSETQ. V trimming: 3 bases; J trimming: 2 bases; junction bases outside the gene matches: 4. The CDR3: CASSSQLAGGQETQYF. In nucleotides, the CDR3 is TGCGCCAGCAGCTCCCAACTAGCGGGGGGGCAAGAGACCCAGTACTTC.

The J gene is TRBJ1-4, the V gene TRBV2; maybe TRBD1 (5 bases). Germline V lookup: CDR1 SNHLY, CDR2 FYNNEI. The V end was cut by 7 bases, the J end by 8 bases, with 14 bases between. CDR3 size: 13 residues. This CDR3 reads CASMLQVGEKLFF. For the CDR3, the DNA is TGTGCCAGCATGTTACAGGTGGGGGAAAAACTGTTTTTT.

This sequence joins TRBV21-1 and TRBJ1-2. TRBV21-1 constitutes a pseudogene. The CDR3 consists of 17 residues. In DNA, the CDR3 is TGTGCCAGCAGCAAAGCGCTTTACGGGGGTCGGGACTATGGCTACACCTTC. Protein product: CASSKALYGGRDYGYTF.

Here the CDR3 DNA reads TGCGCCAGCAGCTTGGTCGACAGTAGCTGGACCTACAATGAGCAGTTCTTC. This gives the protein CASSLVDSSWTYNEQFF. The chain is built from TRBV5-1 and TRBJ2-1, with a weak D call TRBD1 (5 bases). The V and J ends lost 0 bases and 2 bases respectively, with 15 bases between them. This CDR3 has 17 amino acids. Germline-derived CDR1 and CDR2 are SGHRS and YFSETQ.

The chain employs TRBV28 and TRBJ1-5; D gene unclear. Germline V CDR1 and CDR2: MDHEN, SYDVKM. CDR3 length: 14 amino acids. Trimming stripped 6 bases from V and 2 bases from J, with 11 bases between. The CDR3 loop reads CASRSRMGNQPQHF. DNA for the CDR3: TGTGCCAGCAGATCGCGGATGGGCAATCAGCCCCAGCATTTT.

The chain recombines TRBV29-1 with TRBJ1-1; D remains ambiguous. The CDR3 length is 13 residues. The V gene lost 1 base and the J gene lost 7 bases, with 13 bases spanning the gap. CDR1 and CDR2 from the germline V gene are SQVTM and ANQGSEA. The CDR3 coding sequence is TGCAGCGTTGAAGTAAGGGTGGCGGGTGAAGCTTTCTTT. Protein sequence: CSVEVRVAGEAFF. The entire variable domain, with the rest obtained from reference TRBV29-1 and TRBJ1-1, is as follows: SAVISQKPSRDICQRGTSLTIQCQVDSQVTMMFWYRQQPGQSLTLIATANQGSEATYESGFVIDKFPISRPNLTFSTLTVSNMSPEDSSIYLCSVEVRVAGEAFFGQGTRLTVV.

This chain uses TRBV4-3 with TRBJ2-5, with 7 bases aligning to TRBD1. The CDR3 runs to 14 residues. CDR1 LGHNA and CDR2 YSLEER come from the germline V gene. J gave up 4 bases and V 0 bases, and 2 bases lay outside the gene matches. The DNA for the CDR3 is TGCGCCAGCAGCCAAGATAACAGGGGAGAGACCCAGTACTTC. Its translation: CASSQDNRGETQYF.

This clone showed up just once. The V call is TRBV28, the J call TRBJ2-2, with D maybe TRBD2 (6 bases). CDR1 and CDR2 (germline): MDHEN, SYDVKM. The CDR3 covers 15 residues. V was trimmed by 2 bases and J by 7 bases, leaving 14 bases between them. CDR3 protein: CASSLGDTRDGELFF. The CDR3 DNA follows: TGTGCCAGCAGTTTAGGTGACACGCGGGACGGGGAGCTGTTTTTT.

This clone was detected only once. The chain joins TRBV5-1 to TRBJ1-4, with 10 bases lining up with TRBD1. Looked up from germline, CDR1 is SGHRS and CDR2 is YFSETQ. With V trimmed by 7 bases and J by 8 bases, 8 bases remained unmatched. The CDR3 consists of 14 residues. Written as DNA, the CDR3 is TGCGCCAGCTGCACGGGACAGGGGAGGGAAAAACTGTTTTTT. As protein: CASCTGQGREKLFF.

The rearrangement uses TRBV11-2 and TRBJ1-4, with D uncertain. Germline CDR1 reads SGHAT; CDR2 reads FQNNGV. The length of the CDR3 is 13 residues. V lost 2 bases and J lost 2, with 3 bases in between. CDR3: CASSLSTNEKLFF. Here the CDR3 DNA reads TGTGCCAGCAGCTTATCTACTAATGAAAAACTGTTTTTT.

The V call is TRBV6-1, the J call TRBJ2-7, with D possibly being TRBD1 (6 bases). CDR1 is MNHNS and CDR2 is SASEGT in the germline V gene. This CDR3 spans 13 amino acids. V lost 7 bases and J lost 5, with 15 bases in between. CDR3 in amino acids: CASIYPGANEQYF. DNA of the CDR3: TGTGCCAGCATTTACCCAGGGGCGAACGAGCAGTACTTC.

The chain uses TRBV28 and TRBJ2-2; perhaps TRBD2 as D (7 bases). Germline assignment: CDR1 MDHEN and CDR2 SYDVKM. This CDR3 is built from 16 residues. The germline V and J ends were trimmed by 2 bases and 1 base, with 11 bases remaining between them. This chain's CDR3 is CASSLAGAQNTGELFF. CDR3 bases: TGTGCCAGCAGTTTAGCGGGGGCCCAGAACACCGGGGAGCTGTTTTTT. The full variable domain, with the rest looked up from reference TRBV28 and TRBJ2-2, is DVKVTQSSRYLVKRTGEKVFLECVQDMDHENMFWYRQDPGLGLRLIYFSYDVKMKEKGDIPEGYSVSREKKERFSLILESASTNQTSMYLCASSLAGAQNTGELFFGEGSRLTVL.

V usage is TRBV13 and J usage is TRBJ2-3, with TRBD1 identical over 10 bases. The CDR3 extends over 14 amino acids. V was pared by 5 bases and J by 5 bases, with 4 bases of the junction left unmatched. Germline values: CDR1 PRHDT, CDR2 FYEKMQ (reference sequence). Here the CDR3 DNA reads TGTGCCAGCAGCGCCGGGACAGGGGTAGATACGCAGTATTTT. Translation gives CASSAGTGVDTQYF. The whole variable domain, filled in from reference TRBV13 and TRBJ2-3, reads AAGVIQSPRHLIKEKRETATLKCYPIPRHDTVYWYQQGPGQDPQFLISFYEKMQSDKGSIPDRFSAQQFSDYHSELNMSSLELGDSALYFCASSAGTGVDTQYFGPGTRLTVL.

The gene calls are TRBV6-4 and TRBJ1-1; D remains ambiguous. This CDR3 region has 12 residues. Germline CDR1 MRHNA, CDR2 SNTAGT. V lost 6 bases and J lost 6, with 11 bases in between. The CDR3 is CASSYDKPEAFF. DNA of the CDR3: TGTGCCAGCAGCTACGATAAACCTGAAGCTTTCTTT.

The genes are TRBV29-1 and TRBJ2-1; the match to TRBD2 covers 11 bases. Germline loops: CDR1 SQVTM, CDR2 ANQGSEA. The ends lost 6 bases at V and 2 bases at J; junction bases unmatched: 12. CDR3 length equals 17 residues. CDR3 sequence (DNA): TGCAGCGTCCCGGGTAGCGGGGGGGATATGACCTACAATGAGCAGTTCTTC. It yields the protein CSVPGSGGDMTYNEQFF.

The V and J genes are TRBV18 and TRBJ2-7; 7 nucleotides align to TRBD1. J lost 3 bases, V lost 3 bases, and 8 bases had no gene match. The germline V gene encodes CDR1 KGHSH and CDR2 LQKENI. The CDR3 sequence is 15 residues long. DNA of the CDR3: TGTGCCAGCTCACCTTCGCAGGGGGATATCTACGAGCAGTACTTC. Its protein product is CASSPSQGDIYEQYF. The full variable domain, completed using reference TRBV18 and TRBJ2-7, is NAGVMQNPRHLVRRRGQEARLRCSPMKGHSHVYWYRQLPEEGLKFMVYLQKENIIDESGMPKERFSAEFPKEGPSILRIQQVVRGDSAAYFCASSPSQGDIYEQYFGPGTRLTVT.

This chain connects TRBV11-2 to TRBJ2-2; 8 bases map to TRBD1. The trim removed 5 bases at V and 4 bases at J, leaving 3 bases unmatched. Germline-derived CDR1 and CDR2 are SGHAT and FQNNGV. CDR3 length equals 14 residues. The CDR3 region has the DNA TGTGCCAGCAGCCCCGGACAGGGCACCGGGGAGCTGTTTTTT. Translation gives CASSPGQGTGELFF.

This clone is a singleton in its sample. The chain has TRBV5-1 and TRBJ1-6, with a weak D call TRBD1 (5 bases). This CDR3 has 14 residues. Trimming pared 4 bases from V and 6 bases from J, leaving 11 bases between. CDR1 and CDR2 (germline): SGHRS, YFSETQ. CDR3 DNA sequence: TGCGCCAGCAGCCAGGACGGGGGTAATTCACCCCTCCACTTT. Its translation is CASSQDGGNSPLHF.

The chain links TRBV7-9 to TRBJ2-7; TRBD1 aligns across 9 bases. V lost 4 bases to trimming and J lost 3 bases; unmatched junction nucleotides: 4. The CDR3 has 14 residues. Germline CDR1 and CDR2: SEHNR and FQNEAQ (reference sequence). The CDR3 spells CASSSGTGIYEQYF. DNA of the CDR3: TGTGCCAGCAGCTCCGGGACAGGGATCTACGAGCAGTACTTC.